What follows are 8 T cell receptor beta chains derived from one specimen sequenced in a study of spatial heterogeneity in lung cancer. Time point noted: sample taken at primary tumor resection. No cells were sorted before sequencing. The whole RNA sequenced was extracted from tumor, nontumor lung or frozen PBMC. Each CDR3 protein gets one entry after TCRdb re-called the 5' RACE reads with MiXCR. The sample holds some 5,000 distinct CDR3 sequences, roughly 30% seen once. The source material was PBMCs, sampled at surgery. These receptors all stem from a male donor with early-stage non-small cell lung cancer.

By sample fraction, this clonotype is medium-sized. The chain employs TRBV7-9 and TRBJ2-6, with D tentatively TRBD2 (6 bases). CDR1 is SEHNR, CDR2 FQNEAQ, per germline (reference sequence). This CDR3 is built from 17 residues. Trimming pared 4 bases from V and 0 bases from J, leaving 13 bases between. The CDR3 spells CASSSPGLSSGANVLTF. The CDR3 DNA reads as TGTGCCAGCAGCTCCCCGGGACTGTCCTCTGGGGCCAACGTCCTGACTTTC.

The J gene is TRBJ2-1, the V gene TRBV29-1; TRBD2 aligns across 15 bases. The junction had 12 bases not matched to a gene; V was cut back by 7 bases and J by 8 bases. Germline-derived CDR1 and CDR2 are SQVTM and ANQGSEA. There are 16 residues in the CDR3. For the CDR3, the DNA is TGCAGCGCCGACGGACTAGCGGGAGGGCCCTCCGATGAGCAGTTCTTC. Its translation is CSADGLAGGPSDEQFF.

In regard to this clonotype: This may stem from a read error, because a much larger clone lies one nucleotide away. The genes are TRBV28 and TRBJ1-5; D may be TRBD1 (5 bases). CDR1 is MDHEN, CDR2 SYDVKM, per germline. Trimming pared 6 bases from V and 2 bases from J, leaving 14 bases between. CDR3 length: 15 residues. The CDR3 is CASRGEGAGNQPQHF. For the CDR3, the DNA is TGTGCCAGCAGAGGGGAAGGGGCGGGCAATCAGCCCCAGCATTTT.

In this sample, this clonotype is medium-sized (0.01 to 0.1%). This chain joins TRBV28 and TRBJ1-4; TRBD1 is a possible D gene (5 bases). The CDR3 sequence is 14 residues long. Trimming stripped 3 bases from V and 7 bases from J, with 12 bases between. Germline-derived CDR1 and CDR2 are MDHEN and SYDVKM. The CDR3 loop reads CASSFGTGVEKLFF. The CDR3 DNA follows: TGTGCCAGCAGTTTTGGCACGGGGGTTGAAAAACTGTTTTTT.

This clonotype showed up just a few times. This chain connects TRBV12-3 or TRBV12-4 to TRBJ1-5; D is perhaps TRBD1 (5 bases). The CDR3 runs to 17 residues. The V end lost 5 bases, the J end lost 2 bases, and 19 bases lay between the germline ends. CDR3 bases: TGTGCCAGCAGTCTCACGGTAGGGCAGGGTGGCAATCAGCCCCAGCATTTT. Translation gives CASSLTVGQGGNQPQHF.

This chain joins TRBV7-2 and TRBJ1-5; D is ambiguous. This CDR3 region has 15 residues. Germline-derived CDR1 and CDR2 are SGHTA and FQGNSA. Trimming shortened V by 5 bases and J by 5 bases, and 16 bases separated the two germline ends. The CDR3 reads CASSKWASVDQPQHF. DNA for the CDR3: TGTGCCAGCAGCAAATGGGCGTCAGTAGATCAGCCCCAGCATTTT.

There are a few counts of this clonotype. The chain employs TRBV10-2 and TRBJ2-7, with D possibly being TRBD1 (6 bases). The CDR3 sequence is 15 residues long. V was clipped by 8 bases and J by 6 bases, with 23 bases between them. Germline values: CDR1 WSHSY, CDR2 SAAADI. The CDR3 sequence: CASQTTHVVGGEQYF. For the CDR3, the DNA is TGCGCCAGCCAGACTACACATGTGGTAGGGGGCGAGCAGTACTTC.

In its sample, this clonotype is medium-sized. The chain carries TRBV11-3 and TRBJ2-1; unclear D gene. The ends were cut back, 4 bases at V and 4 bases at J, with 8 bases in the middle. The CDR3 runs 13 residues. Germline CDR1 reads SGHNT; CDR2 reads YENEEA. The CDR3 region has the DNA TGTGCCAGCAGCTCCAGGTTATACAATGAGCAGTTCTTC. Amino acid sequence: CASSSRLYNEQFF.